The T cell receptor beta chain under discussion was sequenced for a study of response to subunit inactivated influenza vaccine. Germline-derived CDR1 and CDR2 are LGHNA and YSLEER. The V gene end was trimmed by 0 bases and the J gene end by 6 bases; junction bases not matched to a gene: 7. The CDR3 runs to 17 residues. TCRdb fed the RT-PCR reads into MiXCR, producing one record per CDR3 protein. The sample shows roughly 550,000 distinct CDR3 sequences, around 25% of them seen only once. These data are also associated with another study on T cells expressing NK-cell markers. That paper notes: Generation of TCR beta cDNA was performed by 5'RACE template switching incorporating UMIs. Researchers report these clonotypes also headed the CD3+CD56-NKG2C+ fraction in several donors.

This clonotype was obtained from a man between 50 and 59 years old who received an inactivated influenza vaccine. The sample was CD4+ T cells sorted from PBMCs, taken roughly 12 days after vaccination. The chain joins TRBV4-3 to TRBJ2-1; 11 positions agree with TRBD2. The CDR3 sequence: CASSQDWNSGGANEQFF. The CDR3 region has the DNA TGCGCCAGCAGCCAAGATTGGAATAGCGGGGGGGCCAATGAGCAGTTCTTC.